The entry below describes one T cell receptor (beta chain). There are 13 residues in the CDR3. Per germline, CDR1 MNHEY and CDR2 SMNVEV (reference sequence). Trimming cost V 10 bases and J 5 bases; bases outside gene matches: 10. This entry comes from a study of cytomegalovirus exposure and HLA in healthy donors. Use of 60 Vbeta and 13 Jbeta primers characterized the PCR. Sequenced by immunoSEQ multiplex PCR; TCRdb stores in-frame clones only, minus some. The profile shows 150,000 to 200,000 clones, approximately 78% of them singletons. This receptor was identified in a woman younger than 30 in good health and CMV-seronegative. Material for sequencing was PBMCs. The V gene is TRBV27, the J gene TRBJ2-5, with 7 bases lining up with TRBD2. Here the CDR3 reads CATGGSGQETQYF. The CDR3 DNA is TGTGCCACCGGGGGGAGCGGGCAGGAGACCCAGTACTTC.